This T cell receptor beta chain came from a study of blood T cell repertoires in COVID-19. Study-level information: COVID-19 samples, acute and convalescent, were from the United States, Italy and Spain.

Per the germline V gene, CDR1 is MNHEY and CDR2 is SMNVEV (reference sequence). V was trimmed by 5 bases and J by 0 bases, leaving 11 bases between them. The length of the CDR3 is 15 residues. Per the original methods: Amplified reference gene primers provided the basis for estimating nucleated cell counts. Only in-frame clones appear in the TCRdb table, and some are missing; sequencing was by immunoSEQ multiplex PCR. V and J calls and clone size are copied from that table; D and trimming were computed from the DNA. The sample has about 140,000 clones, 84% seen once. The specimen sequenced was peripheral blood. The gene calls are TRBV27 and TRBJ2-1; D is ambiguous. The clonotype originates from a human donor in a cohort sampled during active COVID-19. The CDR3, as DNA: TGTGCCAGCAGTCCCGACTTCACCTCCTACAATGAGCAGTTCTTC. Its protein product is CASSPDFTSYNEQFF.